This T cell receptor beta chain was sequenced for a study of CD8 T cells in cerebrospinal fluid in Alzheimer's disease. Overall study context: CSF T cell clonal expansion was assessed by plate-based nested PCR and droplet-based sequencing. Study-wide results and caveats: EBV-specific clones showed no enrichment in Alzheimer's patients and were not the top expanded clones.

TCRdb re-analyzed the 10x single-cell sequencing reads; it lists each CDR3 protein once, without DNA. The sample table includes over a thousand distinct CDR3 sequences. Details on this clonotype: Antigen unknown.

This clonotype was sampled from a human donor in good health. Sequencing was done on a sample of cerebrospinal fluid.

The CDR3 sequence is CASSLAGRGSRRYTF. This chain connects TRBV5-4 to TRBJ1-2; TCRdb's assignment of TRBD1 cannot be checked, as there is no DNA. Germline CDR1 and CDR2: SGHNT and YYREEE (reference sequence). This CDR3 has 15 amino acids.